This T cell receptor beta chain was captured in a study of Ad26.COV2.S vaccination and SARS-CoV-2 variants. General study points: Possibly, TCR breadth and depth analyses underestimated total T cell responses. After vaccination, reports described spike-specific CD8+ and CD4+ T cell responses as showing substantial breadth. People given the vaccine had a wider spike-specific TCR breadth than placebo recipients did. Non-spike TCR breadth showed similarity between vaccine and placebo recipients.

There are 12 residues in the CDR3. CDR1 is MNHEY and CDR2 is SVGAGI in the germline V gene. Trimming stripped 6 bases from V and 6 bases from J, with 12 bases between. Worth noting for this clone: Its antigen is undetermined.

The repertoire was sequenced with immunoSEQ multiplex PCR; TCRdb's copy has only in-frame clones and lacks some. Of just over 350,000 clones detected, roughly 94% appear once; the ten largest clones hold roughly 3.9%. The chain carries TRBV6-5 and TRBJ2-7, with D tentatively TRBD1 (6 bases). This clonotype was obtained from a human donor who had recovered from COVID-19. The sample consisted of peripheral blood, taken after recovery from COVID-19. The CDR3 DNA reads TGTGCCAGCAGGCAGGGGTCAGGCGAGCAGTACTTC. Residues: CASRQGSGEQYF.